Below, 16 T cell receptor beta chains from the same sample are listed, as sequenced in a study of blood T cell repertoires in COVID-19. Some clones are missing from TCRdb's copy, which holds only in-frame ones; the method was immunoSEQ multiplex PCR. The sample records 86,000 or so clones, roughly four fifths being singletons. The sequenced sample consisted of peripheral blood. The source of these receptors is a woman aged 80 or older with acute or convalescent COVID-19.

V is TRBV19 and J is TRBJ1-5, with 7 bases fitting TRBD1. CDR1 LNHDA and CDR2 SQIVND come from the germline V gene (reference sequence). V shed 1 base, J shed 2 bases, and the junction held 2 bases outside the gene matches. CDR3 length: 15 residues. The CDR3 DNA is TGTGCCAGTAGTATAGCCACAGGGGGCAATCAGCCCCAGCATTTT. It yields the protein CASSIATGGNQPQHF.

The chain combines TRBV27 with TRBJ2-1; TRBD2 aligns across 14 bases. This CDR3 region has 19 residues. J lost 8 bases, V lost 3 bases, and 15 bases had no gene match. Germline V gene data show CDR1 as MNHEY and CDR2 as SMNVEV (reference sequence). The CDR3 DNA sequence: TGTGCCAGCAGTTTTCTAGGAGGGACTAGCGGGAGTGTTGGCCATGAGCAGTTCTTC. Protein: CASSFLGGTSGSVGHEQFF.

The chain recombines TRBV24-1 with TRBJ1-5; D may be TRBD1 (5 bases). The CDR3 is 13 residues long. The germline V gene encodes CDR1 KGHDR and CDR2 SFDVKD. V was clipped by 5 bases and J by 9 bases, with 13 bases between them. The CDR3 nucleotides are TGTGCCACCAGTGGGGGCCTAAGGGGGCCCCAGCATTTT. Its translation: CATSGGLRGPQHF.

The chain combines TRBV2 with TRBJ2-1; D gene uncertain. V gave up 2 bases and J gave up 6 bases, with 5 bases separating them. The CDR3 spans 12 residues. Germline CDR1 SNHLY, CDR2 FYNNEI. The CDR3 DNA reads as TGTGCCAGCAGTGAAAGCCTCAATGAGCAGTTCTTC. Translation: CASSESLNEQFF. The full variable domain, completed using reference TRBV2 and TRBJ2-1, is EPEVTQTPSHQVTQMGQEVILRCVPISNHLYFYWYRQILGQKVEFLVSFYNNEISEKSEIFDDQFSVERPDGSNFTLKIRSTKLEDSAMYFCASSESLNEQFFGPGTRLTVL.

J is TRBJ2-7 and V is TRBV6-5, with D perhaps matching TRBD1 (7 bases). Germline CDR1 and CDR2: MNHEY and SVGAGI. This CDR3 is built from 12 residues. The germline V and J ends were trimmed by 7 bases and 7 bases, with 14 bases remaining between them. The CDR3 sequence is CASNDRAGEQYF. CDR3 bases: TGTGCCAGCAACGACAGGGCGGGAGAGCAGTACTTC.

The CDR3 nucleotides read TGTGCCAGTAACCAGGGGACAAACTATGGCTACACCTTC. Translated, it gives CASNQGTNYGYTF. The chain is built from TRBV19 and TRBJ1-2, with D perhaps matching TRBD1 (6 bases). This CDR3 has 13 amino acids. The germline V gene encodes CDR1 LNHDA and CDR2 SQIVND (reference sequence). Trimming took off 7 bases at V and 2 bases at J, with 11 bases between the two ends. Drawing the rest from reference TRBV19 and TRBJ1-2, the complete variable domain is DGGITQSPKYLFRKEGQNVTLSCEQNLNHDAMYWYRQDPGQGLRLIYYSQIVNDFQKGDIAEGYSVSREKKESFPLTVTSAQKNPTAFYLCASNQGTNYGYTFGSGTRLTVV.

This rearrangement joins TRBV28 to TRBJ1-3, with 9 bases aligning to TRBD1. The V and J ends lost 6 bases and 1 base, in that order; junction bases with no gene match: 13. The CDR3 has 18 residues. Germline V gives CDR1 MDHEN, CDR2 SYDVKM. In DNA, the CDR3 is TGTGCCAGCAGCCCTAGCCCCACAGGGGGCGCATCTGGAAACACCATATATTTT. Its protein is CASSPSPTGGASGNTIYF.

The chain links TRBV4-2 to TRBJ1-3, with 8 bases fitting TRBD1. CDR1 and CDR2 from the germline V gene are LGHNA and YNFKEQ. The CDR3 spans 21 residues. Trimming took 1 base from V and 3 from J; bases not matched to a gene: 20. The DNA of the CDR3 is TGTGCCAGCAGCCAAGTTCTGAGGCACGCAGGGGGCCCATCGGTTGGAAACACCATATATTTT. It yields the protein CASSQVLRHAGGPSVGNTIYF.

There are a few counts of this clone. V and J are TRBV3-1 (or the pseudogene TRBV3-2) and TRBJ2-1; D uncertain. The CDR3 runs to 14 residues. V was pared by 5 bases and J by 7 bases, with 15 bases between. Germline V gene data show CDR1 as LGHDT and CDR2 as YNNKEL (reference sequence). CDR3 DNA: TGTGCCAGCAGCTCCCTTATTGAGCGAAATGAGCAGTTCTTC. Its protein product is CASSSLIERNEQFF.

A single count supports this clone. This chain joins TRBV3-1 (or the pseudogene TRBV3-2) and TRBJ2-7; possibly TRBD1 for D (6 bases). The CDR3 loop spans 13 amino acids. Germline CDR1 reads LGHDT; CDR2 reads YNNKEL (reference sequence). The V and J ends lost 4 bases and 2 bases respectively, with 9 bases between them. Here the CDR3 reads CASSRGPAYEQYF. DNA for the CDR3: TGTGCCAGCAGCCGGGGGCCCGCCTACGAGCAGTACTTC.

The CDR3 here is CASSLTGTNEKLFF. Here the CDR3 DNA reads TGCGCCAGCAGCTTGACAGGGACTAATGAAAAACTGTTTTTT. The rearrangement links TRBV5-1 to TRBJ1-4, with a weak D call TRBD1 (6 bases). V was cut by 1 base and J by 2 bases, with 6 bases left in between. There are 14 residues in the CDR3. CDR1 and CDR2 (germline): SGHRS, YFSETQ.

This clone was picked up a small number of times. The chain recombines TRBV18 with TRBJ2-1; 8 positions match TRBD1. V lost 3 bases and J lost 5; bases outside the gene matches: 3. Germline lookup yields CDR1 KGHSH and CDR2 LQKENI. This CDR3 comprises 14 residues. CDR3 amino acids: CASSPGTGDNEQFF. The CDR3 region has the DNA TGTGCCAGCTCACCGGGGACAGGTGACAATGAGCAGTTCTTC.

The chain carries TRBV28 and TRBJ1-3; no clear D. V lost 6 bases, J lost 4 bases, and 13 bases lay in between. Germline V gene sequence: CDR1 MDHEN, CDR2 SYDVKM. This CDR3 region has 14 residues. CDR3 nucleotides: TGTGCCAGCAGGGCGCGGGCTGGAGGAAACACCATATATTTT. Its translation: CASRARAGGNTIYF. The full variable domain, with the rest looked up from reference TRBV28 and TRBJ1-3, is DVKVTQSSRYLVKRTGEKVFLECVQDMDHENMFWYRQDPGLGLRLIYFSYDVKMKEKGDIPEGYSVSREKKERFSLILESASTNQTSMYLCASRARAGGNTIYFGEGSWLTVV.

This chain uses TRBV5-1 with TRBJ1-2; TRBD1 matches at 9 bases. This CDR3 contains 14 residues. CDR1 is SGHRS, CDR2 YFSETQ, per germline. V was clipped by 5 bases and J by 4 bases; unmatched bases: 6. CDR3 protein: CASRSGQGSYGYTF. The DNA for the CDR3 is TGCGCCAGCAGATCAGGACAGGGGAGCTATGGCTACACCTTC.

The V gene is TRBV4-1, the J gene TRBJ2-7; 7 bases are shared with TRBD1. The CDR3 consists of 18 residues. The V segment lost 0 bases and the J segment 2 bases; nucleotides outside the gene matches: 13. Germline V gives CDR1 MGHRA, CDR2 YSYEKL. CDR3 bases: TGCGCCAGCAGCCAAGATCGATTATCCGACAGGGCCCCCTACGAGCAGTACTTC. Protein: CASSQDRLSDRAPYEQYF.

The genes are TRBV27 and TRBJ1-5; possibly TRBD1 for D (5 bases). This CDR3 spans 13 amino acids. Germline loops: CDR1 MNHEY, CDR2 SMNVEV (reference sequence). V was shortened by 2 bases and J by 6 bases, with 8 bases between the two germline ends. The CDR3 DNA reads as TGTGCCAGCAGTTTAGAGCAGGGTCAGCCCCAGCATTTT. Encoded protein: CASSLEQGQPQHF.